These 11 T cell receptor beta chains came from one sample sequenced in a study of identical twins. Using its own MiXCR run on the 5' RACE reads, TCRdb lists one record per CDR3 protein. The data contain about 200,000 distinct CDR3 sequences, 6% to 7% of them singletons. The same data also contributed to another study, on T cells expressing NK-cell markers.

Material: CD8+ T cells sorted from blood. Receptors were obtained from a young woman in good health.

This sequence joins TRBV23-1 and TRBJ2-1, with TRBD2 as a possible D gene (6 bases). TRBV23-1 is an ORF, and what it does is uncertain. The V end was cut by 2 bases, the J end by 4 bases, with 12 bases between. The CDR3 extends over 15 amino acids. The CDR3 DNA follows: TGCGCCAGCAGTCAACCGGAAGGAGGGTACAATGAGCAGTTCTTC. It translates to CASSQPEGGYNEQFF.

This clonotype appeared many times. The gene calls are TRBV15 and TRBJ1-3, with TRBD1 identical over 9 bases. Losses at the gene ends were 8 bases for V and 3 bases for J; bases not matched to a gene: 8. From germline, CDR1 is LNHNV and CDR2 YYDKDF (reference sequence). The CDR3 loop spans 15 amino acids. This CDR3 is CATEGTGKYGNTIYF. DNA for the CDR3: TGTGCCACCGAGGGGACAGGGAAATATGGAAACACCATATATTTT.

This clonotype was seen a few times. The junction and the germline gene differ at one end; a read error may be behind it. The V gene is TRBV9, the J gene TRBJ2-1; TRBD2 matches 11 bases. The CDR3 runs to 15 residues. Germline-derived CDR1 and CDR2 are SGDLS and YYNGEE. Written as DNA, the CDR3 is TGTGCCAGCAGTGTAGCGGGAGGGCCGAGTAATGAGCAGTTCTTC. Translation: CASSVAGGPSNEQFF.

The sample holds a few counts of this clonotype. The CDR3 DNA sequence: TGCAGCGTTGAGTTCGTAGCTAACTATGGCTACACCTTC. As protein: CSVEFVANYGYTF. This chain uses TRBV29-1 with TRBJ1-2; D is unclear. The germline V and J ends were trimmed by 3 bases and 0 bases, with 8 bases remaining between them. Germline CDR1 and CDR2: SQVTM and ANQGSEA. The CDR3 consists of 13 residues.

The CDR3 coding sequence is TGCAGTGCGGGCCTCGGGTCGCCCTACGAGCAGTACTTC. It encodes CSAGLGSPYEQYF. J is TRBJ2-7 and V is TRBV20-1; D not certain. The CDR3 totals 13 residues. The V end was cut by 6 bases, the J end by 2 bases, with 14 bases between. Germline CDR1 DFQATT, CDR2 SNEGSKA (reference sequence).

This clonotype has at least ten counts. The V gene is TRBV2, the J gene TRBJ2-7; 10 bases fit TRBD2. The J segment lost 2 bases and the V segment lost 7 bases, leaving 8 bases of the junction unmatched. The CDR3 spans 15 residues. Per germline, CDR1 SNHLY and CDR2 FYNNEI. The CDR3 bases are TGTGCCAGCATCCATAGCGGGGGGACCCCCTACGAGCAGTACTTC. This encodes CASIHSGGTPYEQYF.

This clonotype was picked up a small number of times. The genes are TRBV20-1 and TRBJ1-1; D is possibly TRBD1 (6 bases). V was shortened by 0 bases and J by 7 bases, with 12 bases between the two germline ends. The CDR3 is 13 residues long. From germline, CDR1 is DFQATT and CDR2 SNEGSKA (reference sequence). For the CDR3, the DNA is TGCAGTGCTAGAGATCGACAGGCCATTGAAGCTTTCTTT. This gives the protein CSARDRQAIEAFF.

This clonotype was counted between two and nine times. This chain uses TRBV15 with TRBJ1-2; tentative D call: TRBD1 (6 bases). The CDR3 covers 16 residues. Deletions cut 2 bases from V and 1 base from J, with 14 bases between. Per germline, CDR1 LNHNV and CDR2 YYDKDF (reference sequence). The CDR3 protein is CATSRSRQDYNYGYTF. The CDR3, as DNA: TGTGCCACCAGCAGATCCCGACAGGACTATAACTATGGCTACACCTTC.

In its sample, this clonotype was seen many times. The chain recombines TRBV9 with TRBJ2-7; 8 nucleotides align to TRBD1. The germline CDR1 and CDR2 sequences are SGDLS and YYNGEE. V lost 3 bases to trimming and J lost 0 bases; unmatched junction nucleotides: 8. The CDR3 has 16 residues. The CDR3 sequence: CASSAKTGGVSYEQYF. The CDR3 nucleotides read TGTGCCAGCAGCGCGAAAACAGGGGGAGTCTCCTACGAGCAGTACTTC. The full variable domain, completed using reference TRBV9 and TRBJ2-7, is DSGVTQTPKHLITATGQRVTLRCSPRSGDLSVYWYQQSLDQGLQFLIQYYNGEERAKGNILERFSAQQFPDLHSELNLSSLELGDSALYFCASSAKTGGVSYEQYFGPGTRLTVT.

This clonotype was counted between two and nine times. The chain recombines TRBV12-3 or TRBV12-4 with TRBJ2-2; perhaps TRBD1 as D (6 bases). Trimming removed 7 bases at V and 5 bases at J, with 17 bases between. The length of the CDR3 is 15 residues. The CDR3: CASTPQGLVTGELFF. The CDR3 DNA reads TGTGCCAGCACCCCCCAGGGGCTTGTTACCGGGGAGCTGTTTTTT.

This clonotype was seen more than once but under ten times. The V call is TRBV12-3 or TRBV12-4, the J call TRBJ2-1, with D perhaps TRBD2 (5 bases). V was trimmed by 6 bases and J by 3 bases, leaving 9 bases between them. The CDR3 runs 13 residues. This chain's CDR3 is CASSHGNYNEQFF. Written as DNA, the CDR3 is TGTGCCAGCAGCCACGGGAACTACAATGAGCAGTTCTTC.